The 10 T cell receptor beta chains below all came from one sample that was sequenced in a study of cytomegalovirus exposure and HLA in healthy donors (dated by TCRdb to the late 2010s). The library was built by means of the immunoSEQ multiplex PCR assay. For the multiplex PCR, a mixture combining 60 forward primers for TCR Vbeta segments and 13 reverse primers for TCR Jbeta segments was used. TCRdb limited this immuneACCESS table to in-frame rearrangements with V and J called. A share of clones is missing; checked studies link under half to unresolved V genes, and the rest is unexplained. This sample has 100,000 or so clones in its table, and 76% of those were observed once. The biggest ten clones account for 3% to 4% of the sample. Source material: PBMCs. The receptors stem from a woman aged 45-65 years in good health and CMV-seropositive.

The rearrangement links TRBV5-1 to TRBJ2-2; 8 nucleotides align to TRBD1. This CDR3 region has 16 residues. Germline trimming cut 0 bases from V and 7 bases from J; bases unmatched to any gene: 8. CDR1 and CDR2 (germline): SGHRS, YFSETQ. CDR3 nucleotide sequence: TGCGCCAGCAGCTTGGCCGGGACAGGAGGAGGCGGGGAGCTGTTTTTT. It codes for CASSLAGTGGGGELFF.

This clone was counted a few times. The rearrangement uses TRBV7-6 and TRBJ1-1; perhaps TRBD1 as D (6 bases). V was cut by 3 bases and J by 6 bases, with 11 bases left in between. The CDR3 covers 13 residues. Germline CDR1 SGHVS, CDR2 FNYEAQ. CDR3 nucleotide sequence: TGTGCCAGCAGCTTTACTGGGGGCGCTGAAGCTTTCTTT. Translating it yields CASSFTGGAEAFF.

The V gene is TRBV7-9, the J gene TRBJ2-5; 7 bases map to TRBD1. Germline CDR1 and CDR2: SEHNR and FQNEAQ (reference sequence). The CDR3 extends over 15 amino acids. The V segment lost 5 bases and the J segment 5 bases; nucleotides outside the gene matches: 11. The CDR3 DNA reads TGTGCCAGCAGCACCCAGACAGGGACGGAGGAGACCCAGTACTTC. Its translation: CASSTQTGTEETQYF. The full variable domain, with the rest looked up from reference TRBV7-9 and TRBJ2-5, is DTGVSQNPRHKITKRGQNVTFRCDPISEHNRLYWYRQTLGQGPEFLTYFQNEAQLEKSRLLSDRFSAERPKGSFSTLEIQRTEQGDSAMYLCASSTQTGTEETQYFGPGTRLLVL.

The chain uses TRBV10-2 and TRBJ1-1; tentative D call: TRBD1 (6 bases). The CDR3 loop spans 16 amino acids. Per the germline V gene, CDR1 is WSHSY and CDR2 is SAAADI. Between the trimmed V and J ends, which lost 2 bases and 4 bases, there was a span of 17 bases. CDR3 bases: TGCGCCAGCAGTGAGACCACCCGACAGGTCGGCACTGAAGCTTTCTTT. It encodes CASSETTRQVGTEAFF.

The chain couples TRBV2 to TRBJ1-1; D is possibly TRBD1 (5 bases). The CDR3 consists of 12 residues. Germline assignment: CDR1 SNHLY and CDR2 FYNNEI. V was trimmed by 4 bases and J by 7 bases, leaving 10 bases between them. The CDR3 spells CASSVYGGEAFF. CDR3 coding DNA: TGTGCCAGCAGTGTCTACGGGGGTGAAGCTTTCTTT.

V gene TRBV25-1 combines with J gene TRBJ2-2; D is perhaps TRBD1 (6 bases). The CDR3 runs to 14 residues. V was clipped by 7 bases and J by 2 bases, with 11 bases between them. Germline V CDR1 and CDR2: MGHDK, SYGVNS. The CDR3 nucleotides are TGTGCCAGCATGGGGACACTTAACACCGGGGAGCTGTTTTTT. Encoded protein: CASMGTLNTGELFF.

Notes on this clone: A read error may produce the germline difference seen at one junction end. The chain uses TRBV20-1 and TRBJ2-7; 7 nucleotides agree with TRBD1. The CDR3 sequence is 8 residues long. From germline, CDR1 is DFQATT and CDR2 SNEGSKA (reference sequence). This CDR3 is CSARQGDF. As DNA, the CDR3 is TGCAGTGCGCGACAGGGTGACTTC.

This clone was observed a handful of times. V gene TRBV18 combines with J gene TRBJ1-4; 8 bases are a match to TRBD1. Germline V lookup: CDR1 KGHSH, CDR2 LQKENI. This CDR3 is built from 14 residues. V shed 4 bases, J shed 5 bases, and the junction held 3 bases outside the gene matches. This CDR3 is CASSQDRENEKLFF. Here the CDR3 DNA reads TGTGCCAGCTCACAGGACAGGGAGAATGAAAAACTGTTTTTT.

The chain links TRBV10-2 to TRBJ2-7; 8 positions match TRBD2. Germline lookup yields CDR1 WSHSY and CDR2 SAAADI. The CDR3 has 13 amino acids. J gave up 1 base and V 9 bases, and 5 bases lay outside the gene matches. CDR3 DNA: TGCGCCAGTTCTAGCGGGCGGTCCTACGAGCAGTACTTC. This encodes CASSSGRSYEQYF.

The chain's CDR3 is CASSHPPTAGHRGNYGYTF. In nucleotides, the CDR3 is TGCGCCAGCAGTCACCCCCCGACAGCCGGTCACCGCGGTAACTATGGCTACACCTTC. V gene TRBV23-1 combines with J gene TRBJ1-2; tentatively, D is TRBD1 (5 bases). TRBV23-1 qualifies as an ORF whose function is uncertain. The CDR3 consists of 19 residues. The V end lost 3 bases, the J end lost 1 base, and 24 bases lay between the germline ends.